The present T cell receptor (beta chain) was sequenced within a study of blood T cell repertoires in COVID-19. Study background: The United States, Italy and Spain supplied acute and convalescent COVID-19 samples.

Deletions cut 0 bases from V and 5 bases from J, with 11 bases between. Germline CDR1 reads GTSNPN; CDR2 reads SVGIG (reference sequence). This CDR3 is 14 amino acids long. Original methodology: From reference gene primer amplification, estimates of nucleated cell counts were derived. Using immunoSEQ multiplex PCR, the repertoire was profiled, and TCRdb retains in-frame clones only, with some absent. That table gives V, J and clone size, and the DNA gave D and trimming. Here the sample spans over 130,000 clones, about 85% being singletons. Enrollment of patients from Seattle took place during active infection, with longitudinal follow-up.

V gene TRBV30 combines with J gene TRBJ1-5, with a possible D match to TRBD1 (6 bases). The source of this sequence is a human donor with COVID-19, enrolled during active disease. The donor label of this sample is uncertain. Source material: peripheral blood. The CDR3 DNA reads TGTGCCTGGAGTGTACGCAGGGGCCATCAGCCCCAGCATTTT. This translates into CAWSVRRGHQPQHF.